Detailed here is one T cell receptor beta chain. The data were taken from a study of blood T cell repertoires in COVID-19. This table comes from immunoSEQ multiplex PCR, and its TCRdb copy is limited to in-frame clones, with some not included. The sample lists 60,000 to 80,000 clones, approximately 88% occurring once. The CDR3 totals 13 residues. Deletions cut 2 bases from V and 3 bases from J, with 7 bases between. This clonotype originated in a human donor in a cohort sampled during active COVID-19. V and J are TRBV12-3 or TRBV12-4 and TRBJ1-2; no firm D call. Sequenced: peripheral blood. As DNA, the CDR3 is TGTGCCAGCAGTTTATACAGCCACTATGGCTACACCTTC. Translation gives CASSLYSHYGYTF.